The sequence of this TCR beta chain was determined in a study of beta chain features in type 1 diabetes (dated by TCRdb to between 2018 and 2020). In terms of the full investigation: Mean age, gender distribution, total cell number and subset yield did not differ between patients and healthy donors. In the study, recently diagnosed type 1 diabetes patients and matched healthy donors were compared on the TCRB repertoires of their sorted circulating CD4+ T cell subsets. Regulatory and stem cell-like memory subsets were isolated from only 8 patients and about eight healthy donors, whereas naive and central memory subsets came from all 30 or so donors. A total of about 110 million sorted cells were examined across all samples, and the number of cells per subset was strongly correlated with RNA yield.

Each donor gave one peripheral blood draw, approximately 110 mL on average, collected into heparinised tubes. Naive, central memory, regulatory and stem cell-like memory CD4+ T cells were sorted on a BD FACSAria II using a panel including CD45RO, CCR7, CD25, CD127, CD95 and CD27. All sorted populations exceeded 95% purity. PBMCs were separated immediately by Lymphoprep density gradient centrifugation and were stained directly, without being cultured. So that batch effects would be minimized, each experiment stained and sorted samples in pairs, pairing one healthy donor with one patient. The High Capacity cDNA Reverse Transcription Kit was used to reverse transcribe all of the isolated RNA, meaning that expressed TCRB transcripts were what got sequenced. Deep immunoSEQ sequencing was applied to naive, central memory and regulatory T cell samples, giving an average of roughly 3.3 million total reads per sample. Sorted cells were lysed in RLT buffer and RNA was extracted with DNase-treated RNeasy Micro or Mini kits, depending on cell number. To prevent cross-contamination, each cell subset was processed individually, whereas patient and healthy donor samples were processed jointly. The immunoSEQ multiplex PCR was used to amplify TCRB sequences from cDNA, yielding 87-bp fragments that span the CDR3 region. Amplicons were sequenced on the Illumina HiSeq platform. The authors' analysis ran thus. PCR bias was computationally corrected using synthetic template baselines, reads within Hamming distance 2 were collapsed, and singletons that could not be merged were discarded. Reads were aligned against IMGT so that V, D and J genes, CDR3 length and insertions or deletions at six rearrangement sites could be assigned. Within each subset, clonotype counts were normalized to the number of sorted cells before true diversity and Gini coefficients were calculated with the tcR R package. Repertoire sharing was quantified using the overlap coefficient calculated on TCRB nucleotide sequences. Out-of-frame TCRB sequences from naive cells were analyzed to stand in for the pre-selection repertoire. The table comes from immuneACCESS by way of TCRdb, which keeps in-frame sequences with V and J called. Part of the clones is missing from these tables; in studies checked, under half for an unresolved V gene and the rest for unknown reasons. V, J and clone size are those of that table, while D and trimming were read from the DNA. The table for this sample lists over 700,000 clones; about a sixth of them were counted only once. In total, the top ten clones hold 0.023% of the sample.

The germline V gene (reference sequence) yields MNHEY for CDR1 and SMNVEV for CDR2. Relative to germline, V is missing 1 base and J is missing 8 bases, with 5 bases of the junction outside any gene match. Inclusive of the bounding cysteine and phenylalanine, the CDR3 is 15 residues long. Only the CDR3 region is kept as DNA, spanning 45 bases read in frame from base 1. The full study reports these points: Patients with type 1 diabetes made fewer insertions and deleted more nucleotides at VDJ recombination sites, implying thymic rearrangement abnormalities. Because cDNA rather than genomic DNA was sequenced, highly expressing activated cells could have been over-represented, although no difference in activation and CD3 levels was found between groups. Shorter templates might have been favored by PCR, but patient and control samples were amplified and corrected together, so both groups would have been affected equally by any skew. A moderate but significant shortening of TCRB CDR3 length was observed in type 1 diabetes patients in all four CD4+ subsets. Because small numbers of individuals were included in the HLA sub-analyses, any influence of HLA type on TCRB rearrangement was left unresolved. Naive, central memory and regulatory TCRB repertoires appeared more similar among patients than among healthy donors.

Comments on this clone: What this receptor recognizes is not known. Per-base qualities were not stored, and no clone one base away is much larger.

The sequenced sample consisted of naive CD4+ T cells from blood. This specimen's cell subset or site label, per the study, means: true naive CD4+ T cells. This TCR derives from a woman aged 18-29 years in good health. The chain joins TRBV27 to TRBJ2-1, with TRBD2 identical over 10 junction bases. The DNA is TGTGCCAGCAGTTTATGGCTAGCGGGAGCCTATGAGCAGTTCTTC. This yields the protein CASSLWLAGAYEQFF.